The clone carrying this T cell receptor beta chain was recorded a few times. As yet, its antigen is unknown. This sample is drawn from a study of blood T cells in healthy people across ages. Study context: Using template switching, researchers captured about one barcoded beta molecule for each two T cells. Whole-study findings and limits: One million T cells yielded diversity estimates that were considered underestimates. Leaving the PBMCs unsorted stopped any conclusive comparison of naive versus antigen-experienced cells.

The CDR3 spans 13 residues. Trimming removed 6 bases from V and 3 bases from J; junction bases left unmatched: 6. Germline V gives CDR1 SQVTM, CDR2 ANQGSEA. A second about 7 to 12 cycle PCR used barcoded and J-beta primers. A template-switch adaptor with 12 random nucleotides tagged each cDNA molecule. TCRdb re-called the 5' RACE reads with MiXCR, one entry per CDR3 protein. Counted here are about 730,000 distinct CDR3 sequences, around 46% occurring once; the ten biggest clones make up 20%. The source is a woman aged 55-75 years in good health. Sample: blood. This chain links TRBV29-1 with TRBJ2-5; TRBD1 agrees at 8 bases. The CDR3 region has the DNA TGCAGCGTGATAGTGACAGGGGAAGAGACCCAGTACTTC. Translating gives CSVIVTGEETQYF.